This entry describes one T cell receptor beta chain. Antigen specificity is unknown. Via 5' RACE with UMI labels, TRB cDNA libraries were prepared. TCRdb re-called the 5' RACE reads; one entry per CDR3 protein, DNA not given. This table holds under 70,000 distinct CDR3 sequences. The data originate from a study of CXCR3-negative and CXCR3-positive naive CD8 T cells. Study results and limitations: Naive subsets were similarly diverse, while memory CD8+ repertoires were much less diverse.

Germline V gene sequence: CDR1 SQVTM, CDR2 ANQGSEA. The CDR3 runs to 14 residues. This chain links TRBV29-1 with TRBJ2-5; TCRdb proposes TRBD1, but this gene call is untestable without DNA. This TCR derives from a human donor in good health. Some clones in this sample may be carry-over from other donors' samples. Material: memory CD8+ T cells from blood. This chain's CDR3 is CSVGTGAYQETQYF. The full variable domain, with the rest looked up from reference TRBV29-1 and TRBJ2-5, is SAVISQKPSRDICQRGTSLTIQCQVDSQVTMMFWYRQQPGQSLTLIATANQGSEATYESGFVIDKFPISRPNLTFSTLTVSNMSPEDSSIYLCSVGTGAYQETQYFGPGTRLLVL.